The rows below give T cell receptor beta chains drawn from one sample of a study of OX40 agonist ivuxolimab in advanced cancers. Sequenced by immunoSEQ multiplex PCR; TCRdb stores in-frame clones only, minus some. The data show approximately 38,000 clones, 80% to 85% seen once. Sequenced material: CD4+ or CD8+ T cells sorted from blood, taken in a trial of the OX40 agonist ivuxolimab. The receptors shown here come from an adult with an advanced solid tumor such as melanoma, head and neck, liver or kidney cancer. Both conserved end residues are part of each CDR3. The D gene is left open where the match is weak. Clone size is not always given. Where it is, it says once, few, many or a class for expanded clones.

>12|-|TRBJ1-2|-|TRBV7-3
TGTGCCAGCAGTCTCCAGACAAATGGCTACACCTTC
CASSLQTNGYTF
>14|-|TRBJ2-2|-|TRBV28
TGTGCCAGCAGAGAGAGGGGCCGGACCGGGGAGCTGTTTTTT
CASRERGRTGELFF
>13|-|TRBJ2-7|-|TRBV6-5
TGTGCCAGCAGTTACGGGACTGGCTACGAGCAGTACTTC
CASSYGTGYEQYF
>15|-|TRBJ1-6|-|TRBV15
TGTGCCACCAGCAGAGCATGGGTTGATAATTCACCCCTCCACTTT
CATSRAWVDNSPLHF
>15|-|TRBJ2-2|-|TRBV5-4
TGTGCCAGCAGCTCGTACAGGGTGGATTCCGGGGAGCTGTTTTTT
CASSSYRVDSGELFF
>15|-|TRBJ2-2|-|TRBV30
TGTGCCTGGAGTGTAGCGGACCTGAACACCGGGGAGCTGTTTTTT
CAWSVADLNTGELFF
>13|TRBD2|TRBJ2-7|-|TRBV28
TGTGCCAGCAGTCGCGGGGGGGCCTACGAGCAGTACTTC
CASSRGGAYEQYF
>14|TRBD1|TRBJ1-2|-|TRBV28
TGTGCCAGCAGTCCTACAGGGGCCTTATATGGCTACACCTTC
CASSPTGALYGYTF
>13|-|TRBJ2-1|-|TRBV5-1
TGCGCCAGCAGCCGGGACGACTACAATGAGCAGTTCTTC
CASSRDDYNEQFF
>13|-|TRBJ1-2|-|TRBV5-4
TGTGCCAGCAGCCTTGGGGGGAGCTATGGCTACACCTTC
CASSLGGSYGYTF
>16|-|TRBJ2-3|-|TRBV11-2
TGTGCCAGCAGCCAGATGGGGGTTGGGAGCACAGATACGCAGTATTTT
CASSQMGVGSTDTQYF
>16|-|TRBJ2-7|-|TRBV10-1
TGCGCCAGCAGTGAGTCGTCAGGGTCCCCTATCTACGAGCAGTACTTC
CASSESSGSPIYEQYF
>16|TRBD1|TRBJ1-6|few|TRBV7-6
TGTGCCAGCAGCGAAAGACAGGGGTCGTATAATTCACCCCTCCACTTT
CASSERQGSYNSPLHF